Shown below are 28 T cell receptor beta chains from a single sample sequenced in a study of CD8+ T cells in alopecia areata. Extracted from the samples, RNA was reverse transcribed into cDNA to serve as the sequencing template. Sequenced by immunoSEQ multiplex PCR; TCRdb stores in-frame clones only, minus some. The sample lists about 200,000 clones, roughly two fifths occurring once. Treatment denoted: oral pan-JAK inhibitor, 5-10 mg twice daily. Specimen: CD4+ T cells sorted from blood, collected between weeks 30 and 35, from a patient treated with tofacitinib. These receptors all stem from a human donor with alopecia areata.

This chain links TRBV30 with TRBJ1-1, with a possible D match to TRBD1 (5 bases). The length of the CDR3 is 15 residues. Germline-derived CDR1 and CDR2 are GTSNPN and SVGIG (reference sequence). V was pared by 4 bases and J by 1 base, with 16 bases between. The CDR3 sequence: CAWTSGGTPNTEAFF. Here the CDR3 DNA reads TGTGCCTGGACCTCCGGGGGGACCCCGAACACTGAAGCTTTCTTT.

The table lists this clone with a few counts. The V gene is TRBV14, the J gene TRBJ1-6; a possible D gene is TRBD1 (5 bases). CDR3 length equals 13 residues. V dropped 0 bases and J dropped 15 bases, with 12 bases sitting between them. Per germline, CDR1 SGHDN and CDR2 FVKESK. In DNA form, the CDR3 reads TGTGCCAGCAGCCAAGAGTTCAGGGTTCTCCTCCACTTT. Translation: CASSQEFRVLLHF.

The rearrangement joins TRBV4-2 to TRBJ2-5, with D maybe TRBD1 (6 bases). V was cut by 4 bases and J by 3 bases, with 15 bases left in between. The length of the CDR3 is 15 residues. Germline CDR1 and CDR2: LGHNA and YNFKEQ. CDR3 amino acids: CASSLNQGIEETQYF. CDR3 in DNA: TGTGCCAGCAGCCTTAACCAGGGGATCGAAGAGACCCAGTACTTC.

To note about this clone: Distinct nucleotide sequences in the sample also encode this CDR3. The chain recombines TRBV5-1 with TRBJ1-2; no clear D gene. V lost 0 bases and J lost 3, with 0 bases in between. Germline loops: CDR1 SGHRS, CDR2 YFSETQ. The CDR3 sequence is 11 residues long. The CDR3 protein is CASSLDYGYTF. CDR3 sequence (DNA): TGCGCCAGCAGCTTGGACTATGGCTACACCTTC.

This clone was counted only a few times. The chain joins TRBV30 to TRBJ1-2; 7 bases align to TRBD1. Germline V gene data show CDR1 as GTSNPN and CDR2 as SVGIG (reference sequence). The CDR3 covers 14 residues. J gave up 7 bases and V 3 bases, and 11 bases lay outside the gene matches. DNA of the CDR3: TGTGCCTGGAGCGGTCCCCCAGGGGGTGGTGGCTACACCTTC. Residues: CAWSGPPGGGGYTF.

This CDR3 reads CATSRGRVSYEQYF. CDR3 DNA sequence: TGTGCCACCAGCAGAGGACGGGTCTCCTACGAGCAGTACTTC. The gene calls are TRBV15 and TRBJ2-7; D is uncertain. V was clipped by 1 base and J by 0 bases, with 7 bases between them. Germline V gene lookup returns CDR1 LNHNV and CDR2 YYDKDF (reference sequence). This CDR3 is built from 14 residues.

This clone has only one observation. The junction shows a germline mismatch at one end, possibly a read error. At the DNA level, this CDR3 is encoded by other sequences in the same sample as well. The chain has TRBV2 and TRBJ2-5; D gene ambiguous. Germline loops: CDR1 SNHLY, CDR2 FYNNEI. The CDR3 is 10 amino acids. Here the CDR3 reads CASSEETQYF. The CDR3 DNA reads as TGTGCCAGCAGCGAAGAGACCCAGTACTTC.

This sequence joins TRBV30 and TRBJ2-7; D is perhaps TRBD2 (6 bases). The CDR3 is 11 residues long. Germline V lookup: CDR1 GTSNPN, CDR2 SVGIG (reference sequence). Deletions cut 6 bases from V and 6 bases from J, with 12 bases between. The CDR3 here is CACRLVREQYF. Here the CDR3 DNA reads TGTGCCTGCAGACTAGTTCGCGAGCAGTACTTC.

The chain is built from TRBV29-1 and TRBJ1-1; D is undetermined. CDR3 length: 12 residues. Deletions cut 6 bases from V and 1 base from J, with 9 bases between. Germline-derived CDR1 and CDR2 are SQVTM and ANQGSEA. The DNA for the CDR3 is TGCAGCGTCACGGGTGGGAACACTGAAGCTTTCTTT. This encodes CSVTGGNTEAFF.

This clone was seen a handful of times. V usage is TRBV19 and J usage is TRBJ1-2; 9 bases fit TRBD1. The germline gives CDR1 LNHDA, CDR2 SQIVND (reference sequence). The CDR3 spans 14 residues. J lost 9 bases, V lost 2 bases, and 7 bases had no gene match. The CDR3 protein is CASSIRLTGGSYTF. Here the CDR3 DNA reads TGTGCCAGTAGTATACGTCTGACAGGGGGGAGCTACACCTTC.

This clone appeared a few times. This chain links TRBV11-2 with TRBJ2-7, with D uncertain. CDR1 and CDR2 (germline): SGHAT, FQNNGV. CDR3 length equals 14 residues. Trimming stripped 3 bases from V and 4 bases from J, with 13 bases between. CDR3 sequence: CASSFLGMGYEQYF. Written as DNA, the CDR3 is TGTGCCAGCAGCTTCCTAGGGATGGGGTACGAGCAGTACTTC.

This clone was picked up a small number of times. This rearrangement joins TRBV15 to TRBJ2-1, with D perhaps TRBD1 or TRBD2 (6 bases each). The CDR3 totals 16 residues. Per germline, CDR1 LNHNV and CDR2 YYDKDF (reference sequence). V shed 3 bases and J shed 3 bases, with 15 bases lying between them. CDR3 sequence: CATSSPPGGHYNEQFF. In DNA, the CDR3 is TGTGCCACCAGCAGTCCACCCGGGGGACACTACAATGAGCAGTTCTTC.

The chain recombines TRBV5-1 with TRBJ2-2, with D unresolved. Looked up from germline, CDR1 is SGHRS and CDR2 is YFSETQ. Trimming removed 4 bases at V and 7 bases at J, with 20 bases between. The CDR3 has 16 residues. CDR3 protein: CASSGSGSQGRGELFF. In DNA, the CDR3 is TGCGCCAGCAGCGGAAGTGGGTCGCAAGGCCGCGGGGAGCTGTTTTTT.

This clone was seen a handful of times. The chain uses TRBV4-1 and TRBJ1-1; D gene unclear. V dropped 0 bases and J dropped 6 bases, with 14 bases sitting between them. The CDR3 extends over 15 amino acids. Germline CDR1 is MGHRA and CDR2 is YSYEKL. CDR3 nucleotides: TGCGCCAGCAGCCAAGATCGTCCTATAAACGCTGAAGCTTTCTTT. Translating gives CASSQDRPINAEAFF.

V gene TRBV30 combines with J gene TRBJ2-1; possibly TRBD1 for D (6 bases). The germline CDR1 and CDR2 sequences are GTSNPN and SVGIG (reference sequence). The CDR3 totals 15 residues. V was pared by 0 bases and J by 4 bases, with 13 bases between. For the CDR3, the DNA is TGTGCCTGGAGTGTACTTGGGGGCTATTACAATGAGCAGTTCTTC. Translating gives CAWSVLGGYYNEQFF.

The gene calls are TRBV30 and TRBJ2-7; possibly TRBD1 or TRBD2 for D (5 bases each). The CDR3 has 14 residues. Trimming took 0 bases from V and 3 from J, leaving 12 bases between them. CDR1 and CDR2 from the germline V gene are GTSNPN and SVGIG (reference sequence). The CDR3 nucleotides are TGTGCCTGGAGTGTAAAGGGGAGAAACTACGAGCAGTACTTC. Translated, it gives CAWSVKGRNYEQYF.

The chain recombines TRBV30 with TRBJ1-3; a weak D match, TRBD1 (5 bases). The V end was cut by 8 bases, the J end by 0 bases, with 17 bases between. In germline, CDR1 is GTSNPN, CDR2 SVGIG (reference sequence). The CDR3 loop spans 15 amino acids. The CDR3 loop reads CATASSTVSGNTIYF. For the CDR3, the DNA is TGTGCCACTGCCTCCTCGACAGTCTCTGGAAACACCATATATTTT.

This clone was observed a handful of times. J is TRBJ2-7 and V is TRBV5-1; TRBD1 aligns across 7 bases. The CDR3 totals 14 residues. Germline values: CDR1 SGHRS, CDR2 YFSETQ. V was clipped by 6 bases and J by 2 bases; unmatched bases: 8. The CDR3 protein is CASKSQGVTYEQYF. For the CDR3, the DNA is TGCGCCAGCAAAAGTCAGGGGGTAACCTACGAGCAGTACTTC.

Note on this clone: Other nucleotide sequences from this sample produce the same CDR3. This rearrangement joins TRBV30 to TRBJ2-3; D is unresolved. The V gene's germline CDR1 is GTSNPN and CDR2 SVGIG (reference sequence). This CDR3 has 12 residues. V shed 0 bases and J shed 4 bases, with 5 bases lying between them. CDR3 DNA: TGTGCCTGGAGTGTTGTAGCAGATACGCAGTATTTT. Translation: CAWSVVADTQYF.

This clone was seen repeatedly, ten times or more. The chain uses TRBV15 and TRBJ1-5, with unresolved D. In germline, CDR1 is LNHNV, CDR2 YYDKDF (reference sequence). V was cut by 2 bases and J by 3 bases, with 14 bases left in between. This CDR3 has 16 residues. The CDR3 nucleotides are TGTGCCACCAGCAGAACCCAGGCCCTGTACAATCAGCCCCAGCATTTT. Its protein is CATSRTQALYNQPQHF. The complete variable domain, with remaining parts taken from reference TRBV15 and TRBJ1-5, reads DAMVIQNPRYQVTQFGKPVTLSCSQTLNHNVMYWYQQKSSQAPKLLFHYYDKDFNNEADTPDNFQSRRPNTSFCFLDIRSPGLGDTAMYLCATSRTQALYNQPQHFGDGTRLSIL.

V and J are TRBV30 and TRBJ2-5; 11 bases align to TRBD1. The last part of the DNA fits TRBJ2-7 better; the J call may be wrong. CDR3 length: 14 amino acids. Per the germline V gene, CDR1 is GTSNPN and CDR2 is SVGIG (reference sequence). Here the CDR3 DNA reads TGTGCCTGGAGTCCGGGACAGGGGGTCAACGAGCAGTACTTC. Encoded protein: CAWSPGQGVNEQYF.

The sample holds a few counts of this clone. The V gene is TRBV6-5, the J gene TRBJ1-3, with D possibly TRBD1 on 6 matching bases. The germline gives CDR1 MNHEY, CDR2 SVGAGI. The length of the CDR3 is 14 residues. The V and J ends lost 6 bases and 4 bases respectively, with 13 bases between them. CDR3 in DNA: TGTGCCAGCAGACTAACAGGGTCAGGAAACACCATATATTTT. Translated, it gives CASRLTGSGNTIYF.

J is TRBJ2-5 and V is TRBV9; D is unresolved. The CDR3 totals 11 residues. The V end lost 4 bases, the J end lost 0 bases, and 1 base lay between the germline ends. Looked up from germline, CDR1 is SGDLS and CDR2 is YYNGEE. CDR3 DNA: TGTGCCAGCAGCAACCAAGAGACCCAGTACTTC. It encodes CASSNQETQYF.

This clone was picked up a small number of times. The chain carries TRBV30 and TRBJ1-2, with TRBD1 identical over 7 bases. The J segment lost 4 bases and the V segment lost 2 bases, leaving 7 bases of the junction unmatched. From germline, CDR1 is GTSNPN and CDR2 SVGIG (reference sequence). This CDR3 has 14 residues. CDR3 nucleotides: TGTGCCTGGAGTAGACAGGGAACACTCTATGGCTACACCTTC. This codes for CAWSRQGTLYGYTF. Drawing the rest from reference TRBV30 and TRBJ1-2, the complete variable domain is SQTIHQWPATLVQPVGSPLSLECTVEGTSNPNLYWYRQAAGRGLQLLFYSVGIGQISSEVPQNLSASRPQDRQFILSSKKLLLSDSGFYLCAWSRQGTLYGYTFGSGTRLTVV.

V usage is TRBV23-1 and J usage is TRBJ2-1, with D hard to call. TRBV23-1 counts as an open reading frame of uncertain function. The CDR3 is made up of 19 amino acids. The V end was cut by 0 bases, the J end by 5 bases, with 23 bases between. The CDR3 DNA reads as TGCGCCAGCAGTCAATCGCAAGGCCCCGAAAGCCGCTCGAACAATGAGCAGTTCTTC. Encoded protein: CASSQSQGPESRSNNEQFF.

This clone was detected once. The J gene is TRBJ2-7, the V gene TRBV30; weak D call: TRBD2 (6 bases). Germline CDR1 and CDR2: GTSNPN and SVGIG (reference sequence). Trimming cost V 4 bases and J 3 bases, with 19 bases left between them. This CDR3 has 15 residues. CDR3 sequence reads: CAWTTYERAFYEQYF. CDR3 coding DNA: TGTGCCTGGACCACTTACGAGCGGGCGTTCTACGAGCAGTACTTC.

This clone showed up just a few times. The chain recombines TRBV6-1 with TRBJ1-5; 7 nucleotides agree with TRBD1. The germline V gene has CDR1 MNHNS and CDR2 SASEGT. V shed 6 bases and J 6 bases; nucleotides not matched to a gene: 8. This CDR3 spans 14 amino acids. CDR3 in DNA: TGTGCCAGCAGGACGACAGGGCACGTTCAGCCCCAGCATTTT. Protein sequence: CASRTTGHVQPQHF.

The chain couples TRBV6-5 to TRBJ1-1; D not certain. The CDR3 contains 12 residues. The V gene's germline CDR1 is MNHEY and CDR2 SVGAGI. Deletions cut 6 bases from V and 7 bases from J, with 12 bases between. The CDR3 spells CASSREVGEAFF. CDR3 DNA sequence: TGTGCCAGCAGCCGAGAGGTGGGTGAAGCTTTCTTT.